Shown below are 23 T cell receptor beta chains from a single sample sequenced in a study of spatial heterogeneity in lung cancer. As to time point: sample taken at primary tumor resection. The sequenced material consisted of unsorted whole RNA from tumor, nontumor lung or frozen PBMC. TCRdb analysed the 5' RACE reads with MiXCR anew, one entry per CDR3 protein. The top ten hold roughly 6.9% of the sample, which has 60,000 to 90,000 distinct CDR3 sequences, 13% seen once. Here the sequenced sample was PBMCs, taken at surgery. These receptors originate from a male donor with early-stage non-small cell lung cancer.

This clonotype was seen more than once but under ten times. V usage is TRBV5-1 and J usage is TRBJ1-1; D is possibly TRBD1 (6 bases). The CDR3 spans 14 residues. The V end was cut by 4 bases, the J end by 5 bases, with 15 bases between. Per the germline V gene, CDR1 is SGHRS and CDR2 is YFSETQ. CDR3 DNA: TGCGCCAGCAGCCCGAATGGGGGGGCAACTGAAGCTTTCTTT. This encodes CASSPNGGATEAFF.

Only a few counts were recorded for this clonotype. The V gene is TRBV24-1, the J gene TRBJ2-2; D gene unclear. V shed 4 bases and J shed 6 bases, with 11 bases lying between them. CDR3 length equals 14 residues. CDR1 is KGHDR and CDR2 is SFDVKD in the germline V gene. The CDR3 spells CATSESGYPGELFF. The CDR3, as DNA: TGTGCCACCAGTGAGTCCGGTTATCCCGGGGAGCTGTTTTTT.

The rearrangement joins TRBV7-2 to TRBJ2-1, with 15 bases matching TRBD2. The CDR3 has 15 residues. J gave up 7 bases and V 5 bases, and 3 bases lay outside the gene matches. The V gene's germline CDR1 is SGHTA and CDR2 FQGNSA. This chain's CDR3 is CASSQGLAGGNEQFF. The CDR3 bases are TGTGCCAGCAGCCAAGGACTAGCGGGAGGGAATGAGCAGTTCTTC.

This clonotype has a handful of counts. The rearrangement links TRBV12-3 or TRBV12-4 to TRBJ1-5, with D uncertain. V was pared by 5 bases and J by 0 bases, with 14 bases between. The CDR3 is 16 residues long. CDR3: CASSKPAGLSNQPQHF. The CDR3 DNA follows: TGTGCCAGCAGTAAACCGGCAGGTCTTAGCAATCAGCCCCAGCATTTT.

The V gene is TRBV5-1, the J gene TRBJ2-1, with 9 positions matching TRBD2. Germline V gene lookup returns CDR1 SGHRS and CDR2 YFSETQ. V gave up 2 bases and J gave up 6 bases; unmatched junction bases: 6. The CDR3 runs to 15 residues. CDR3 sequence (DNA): TGCGCCAGCAGCTTTAATAGCGGGAGAGGCAATGAGCAGTTCTTC. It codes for CASSFNSGRGNEQFF.

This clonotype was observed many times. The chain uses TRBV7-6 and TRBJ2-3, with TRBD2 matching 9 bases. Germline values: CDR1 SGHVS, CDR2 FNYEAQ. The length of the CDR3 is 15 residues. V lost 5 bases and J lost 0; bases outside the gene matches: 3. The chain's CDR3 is CASSLSGGSTDTQYF. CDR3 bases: TGTGCCAGCAGCCTTAGCGGGGGCAGCACAGATACGCAGTATTTT. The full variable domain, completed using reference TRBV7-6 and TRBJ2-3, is GAGVSQSPRYKVTKRGQDVALRCDPISGHVSLYWYRQALGQGPEFLTYFNYEAQQDKSGLPNDRFSAERPEGSISTLTIQRTEQRDSAMYRCASSLSGGSTDTQYFGPGTRLTVL.

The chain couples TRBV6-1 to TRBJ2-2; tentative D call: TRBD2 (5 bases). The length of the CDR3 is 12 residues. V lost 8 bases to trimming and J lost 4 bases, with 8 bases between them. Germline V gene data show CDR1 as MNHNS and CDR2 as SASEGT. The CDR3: CASRRGTGELFF. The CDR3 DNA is TGTGCCAGCCGCCGGGGCACCGGGGAGCTGTTTTTT.

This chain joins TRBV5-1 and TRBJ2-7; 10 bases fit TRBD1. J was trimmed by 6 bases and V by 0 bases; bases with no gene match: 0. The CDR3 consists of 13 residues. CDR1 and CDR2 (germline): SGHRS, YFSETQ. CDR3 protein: CASSLGDRGEQYF. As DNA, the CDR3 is TGCGCCAGCAGCTTGGGGGACAGGGGCGAGCAGTACTTC.

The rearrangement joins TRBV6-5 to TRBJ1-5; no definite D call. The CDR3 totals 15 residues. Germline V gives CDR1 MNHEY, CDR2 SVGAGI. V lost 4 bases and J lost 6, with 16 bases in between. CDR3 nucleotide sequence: TGTGCCAGCAGTTCACAGTACAGTTGGGGTCAGCCCCAGCATTTT. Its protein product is CASSSQYSWGQPQHF.

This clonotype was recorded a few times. CDR3 coding DNA: TGTGCCAGCAGTTACGTAGGACTAGCGGGAGGTGGCAATGAGCAGTTCTTC. This encodes CASSYVGLAGGGNEQFF. The chain is built from TRBV6-5 and TRBJ2-1, with TRBD2 matching over 14 bases. The junction had 6 bases not matched to a gene; V was cut back by 2 bases and J by 6 bases. The length of the CDR3 is 17 residues. Per germline, CDR1 MNHEY and CDR2 SVGAGI.

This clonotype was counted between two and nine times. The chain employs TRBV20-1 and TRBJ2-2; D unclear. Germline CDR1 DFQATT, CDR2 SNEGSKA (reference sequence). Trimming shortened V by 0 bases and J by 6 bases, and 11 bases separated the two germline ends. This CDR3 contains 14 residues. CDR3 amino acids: CSARDPSLSGELFF. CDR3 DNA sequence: TGCAGTGCTAGAGACCCTAGTCTTTCCGGGGAGCTGTTTTTT.

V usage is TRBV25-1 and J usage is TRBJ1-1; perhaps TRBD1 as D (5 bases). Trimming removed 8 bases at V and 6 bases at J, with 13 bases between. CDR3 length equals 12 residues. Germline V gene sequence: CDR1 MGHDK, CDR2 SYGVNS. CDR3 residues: CASAVGGAEAFF. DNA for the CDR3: TGTGCCAGCGCCGTGGGGGGTGCTGAAGCTTTCTTT.

As DNA, the CDR3 is TGTGCCAGCTCACCCGGGGCTTCGCAAGAGACCCAGTACTTC. Protein sequence: CASSPGASQETQYF. This sequence joins TRBV18 and TRBJ2-5; D assignment may be TRBD1 or TRBD2 (5 bases each). Trimming shortened V by 3 bases and J by 2 bases, and 10 bases separated the two germline ends. Germline V gene lookup returns CDR1 KGHSH and CDR2 LQKENI. The CDR3 spans 14 residues.

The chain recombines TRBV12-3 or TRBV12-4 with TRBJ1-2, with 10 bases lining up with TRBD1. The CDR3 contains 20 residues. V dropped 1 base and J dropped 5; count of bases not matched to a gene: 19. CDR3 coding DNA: TGTGCCAGCAGTTTAGAGGGGACAGGGGCTCCCCCACTCTTTCGGTATGGCTACACCTTC. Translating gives CASSLEGTGAPPLFRYGYTF.

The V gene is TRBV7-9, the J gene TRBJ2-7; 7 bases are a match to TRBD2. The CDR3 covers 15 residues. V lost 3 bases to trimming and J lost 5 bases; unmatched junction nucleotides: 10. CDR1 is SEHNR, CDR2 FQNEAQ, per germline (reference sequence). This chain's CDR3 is CASSFGRDAGDEQYF. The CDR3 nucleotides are TGTGCCAGCAGCTTCGGCAGGGATGCGGGAGACGAGCAGTACTTC. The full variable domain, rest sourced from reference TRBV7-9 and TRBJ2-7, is DTGVSQNPRHKITKRGQNVTFRCDPISEHNRLYWYRQTLGQGPEFLTYFQNEAQLEKSRLLSDRFSAERPKGSFSTLEIQRTEQGDSAMYLCASSFGRDAGDEQYFGPGTRLTVT.

The chain's CDR3 is CASNTGRADTQYF. CDR3 in DNA: TGTGCCAGCAATACTGGGCGCGCAGATACGCAGTATTTT. This chain joins TRBV7-2 and TRBJ2-3; D gene ambiguous. CDR1 and CDR2 from the germline V gene are SGHTA and FQGNSA. Trimming removed 7 bases from V and 4 bases from J, with 12 bases in between. CDR3 length: 13 amino acids.

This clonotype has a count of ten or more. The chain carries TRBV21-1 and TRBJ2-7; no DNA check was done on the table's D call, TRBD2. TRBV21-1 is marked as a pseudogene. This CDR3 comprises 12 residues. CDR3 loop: CASAGEFRGQYF. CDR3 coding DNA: TGTGCCAGCGCAGGGGAGTTTCGCGGGCAGTACTTC.

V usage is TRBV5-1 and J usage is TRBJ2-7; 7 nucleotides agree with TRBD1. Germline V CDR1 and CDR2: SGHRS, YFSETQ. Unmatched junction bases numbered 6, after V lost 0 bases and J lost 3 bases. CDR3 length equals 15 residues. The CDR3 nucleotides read TGCGCCAGCAGCTTGGCGGCAGGGGGTTACTACGAGCAGTACTTC. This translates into CASSLAAGGYYEQYF.

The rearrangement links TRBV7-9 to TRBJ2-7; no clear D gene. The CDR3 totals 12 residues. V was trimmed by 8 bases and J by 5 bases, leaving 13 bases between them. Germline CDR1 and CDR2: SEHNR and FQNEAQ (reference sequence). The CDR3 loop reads CASATEPHEQYF. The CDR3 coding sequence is TGTGCCAGCGCCACTGAACCCCACGAGCAGTACTTC.

The CDR3 here is CAWSVTGGVGEQYF. CDR3 DNA: TGTGCCTGGAGTGTTACGGGGGGAGTGGGCGAGCAGTACTTC. The rearrangement links TRBV30 to TRBJ2-7; TRBD2 matches at 7 bases. The CDR3 covers 14 residues. J was trimmed by 6 bases and V by 0 bases; bases with no gene match: 8. Germline V gene sequence: CDR1 GTSNPN, CDR2 SVGIG (reference sequence).

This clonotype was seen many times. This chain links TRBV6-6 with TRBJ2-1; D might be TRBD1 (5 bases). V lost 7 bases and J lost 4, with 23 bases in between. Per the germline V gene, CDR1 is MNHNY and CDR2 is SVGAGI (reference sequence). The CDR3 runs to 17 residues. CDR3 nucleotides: TGTGCCAGCACCCCCACCCCTAGGAAGGGGCAATACAATGAGCAGTTCTTC. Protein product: CASTPTPRKGQYNEQFF.

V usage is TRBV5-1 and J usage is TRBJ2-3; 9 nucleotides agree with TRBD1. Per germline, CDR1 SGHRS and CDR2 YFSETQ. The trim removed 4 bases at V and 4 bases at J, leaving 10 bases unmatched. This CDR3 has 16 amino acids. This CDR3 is CASSPGQGRVSDTQYF. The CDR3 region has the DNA TGCGCCAGCAGCCCGGGACAGGGTAGGGTCTCAGATACGCAGTATTTT.

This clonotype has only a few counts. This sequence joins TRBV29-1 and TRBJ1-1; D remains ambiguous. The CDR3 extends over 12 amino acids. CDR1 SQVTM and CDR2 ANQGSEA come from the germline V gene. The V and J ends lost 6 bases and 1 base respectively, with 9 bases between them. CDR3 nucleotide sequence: TGCAGCGTAAGACGCCAGAACACTGAAGCTTTCTTT. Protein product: CSVRRQNTEAFF.